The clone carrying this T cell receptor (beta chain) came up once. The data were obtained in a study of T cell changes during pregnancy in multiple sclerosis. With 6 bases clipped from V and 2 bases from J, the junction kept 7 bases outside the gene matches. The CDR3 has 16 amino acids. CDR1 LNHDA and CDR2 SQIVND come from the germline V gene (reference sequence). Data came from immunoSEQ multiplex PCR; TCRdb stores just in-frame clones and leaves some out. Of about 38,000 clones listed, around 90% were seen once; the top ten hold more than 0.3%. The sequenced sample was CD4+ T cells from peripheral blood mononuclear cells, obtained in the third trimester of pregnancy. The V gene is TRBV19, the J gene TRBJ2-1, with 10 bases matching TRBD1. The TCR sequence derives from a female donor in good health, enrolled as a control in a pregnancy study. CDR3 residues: CASRKSGTGAYNEQFF. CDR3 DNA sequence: TGTGCCAGTAGGAAATCCGGGACAGGGGCCTACAATGAGCAGTTCTTC. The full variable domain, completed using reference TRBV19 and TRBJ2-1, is DGGITQSPKYLFRKEGQNVTLSCEQNLNHDAMYWYRQDPGQGLRLIYYSQIVNDFQKGDIAEGYSVSREKKESFPLTVTSAQKNPTAFYLCASRKSGTGAYNEQFFGPGTRLTVL.